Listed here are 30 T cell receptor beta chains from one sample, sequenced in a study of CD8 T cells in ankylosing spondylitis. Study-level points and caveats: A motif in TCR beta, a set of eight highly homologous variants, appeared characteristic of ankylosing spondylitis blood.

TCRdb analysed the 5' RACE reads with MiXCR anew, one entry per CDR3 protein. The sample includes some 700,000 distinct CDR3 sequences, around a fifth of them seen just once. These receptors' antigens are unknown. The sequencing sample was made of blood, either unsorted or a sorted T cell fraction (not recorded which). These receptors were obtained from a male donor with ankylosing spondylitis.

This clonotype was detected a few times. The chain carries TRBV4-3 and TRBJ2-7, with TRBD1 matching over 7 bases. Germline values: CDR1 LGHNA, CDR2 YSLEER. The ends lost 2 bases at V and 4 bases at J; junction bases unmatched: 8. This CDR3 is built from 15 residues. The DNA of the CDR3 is TGCGCCAGCAGCCAACTTATAGGACAGGCTTACGAGCAGTACTTC. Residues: CASSQLIGQAYEQYF.

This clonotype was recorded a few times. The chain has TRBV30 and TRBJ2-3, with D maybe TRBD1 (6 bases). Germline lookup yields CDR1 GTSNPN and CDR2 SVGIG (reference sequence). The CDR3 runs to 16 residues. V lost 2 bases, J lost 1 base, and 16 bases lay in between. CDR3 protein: CAWSPRGGDRTDTQYF. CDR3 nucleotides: TGTGCCTGGAGTCCCAGGGGTGGGGACCGCACAGATACGCAGTATTTT. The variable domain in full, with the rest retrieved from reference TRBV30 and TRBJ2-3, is SQTIHQWPATLVQPVGSPLSLECTVEGTSNPNLYWYRQAAGRGLQLLFYSVGIGQISSEVPQNLSASRPQDRQFILSSKKLLLSDSGFYLCAWSPRGGDRTDTQYFGPGTRLTVL.

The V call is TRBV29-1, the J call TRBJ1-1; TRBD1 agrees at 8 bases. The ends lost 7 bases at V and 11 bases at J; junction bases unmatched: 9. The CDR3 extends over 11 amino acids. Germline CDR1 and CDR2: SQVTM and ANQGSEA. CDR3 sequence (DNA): TGCAGCGCTATCGTGACAGGGGAGGCTTTCTTT. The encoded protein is CSAIVTGEAFF.

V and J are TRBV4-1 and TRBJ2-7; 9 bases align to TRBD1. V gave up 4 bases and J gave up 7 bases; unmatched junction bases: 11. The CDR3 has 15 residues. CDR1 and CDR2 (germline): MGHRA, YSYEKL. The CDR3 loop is CASSRNRDREIEQYF. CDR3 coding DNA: TGCGCCAGCAGCCGAAACCGGGACAGGGAAATTGAGCAGTACTTC.

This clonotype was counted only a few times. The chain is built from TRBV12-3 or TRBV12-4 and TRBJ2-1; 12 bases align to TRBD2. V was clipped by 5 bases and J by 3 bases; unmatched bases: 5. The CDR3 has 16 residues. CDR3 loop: CASSTRTSGIYNEQFF. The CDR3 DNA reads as TGTGCCAGCAGTACTCGGACTAGCGGGATCTACAATGAGCAGTTCTTC.

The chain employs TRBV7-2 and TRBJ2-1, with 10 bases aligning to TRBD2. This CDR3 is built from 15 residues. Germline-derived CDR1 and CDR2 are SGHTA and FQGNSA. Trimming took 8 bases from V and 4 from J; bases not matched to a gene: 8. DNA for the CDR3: TGTGCCAGCGGCTCTAGCGGGAGTTGGTACAATGAGCAGTTCTTC. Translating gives CASGSSGSWYNEQFF.

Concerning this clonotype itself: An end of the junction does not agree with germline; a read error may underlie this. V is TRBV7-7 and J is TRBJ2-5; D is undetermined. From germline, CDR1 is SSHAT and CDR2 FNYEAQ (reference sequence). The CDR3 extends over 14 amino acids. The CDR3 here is CASSRDQIQETQYF. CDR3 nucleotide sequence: TGTGCTAGCAGCCGAGATCAAATCCAAGAGACCCAGTACTTC.

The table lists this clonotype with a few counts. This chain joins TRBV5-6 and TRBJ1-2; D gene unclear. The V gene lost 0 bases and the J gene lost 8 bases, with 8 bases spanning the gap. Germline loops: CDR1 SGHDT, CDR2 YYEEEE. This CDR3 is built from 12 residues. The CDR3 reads CASSLDRAGYTF. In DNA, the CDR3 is TGTGCCAGCAGCTTGGATCGGGCCGGCTACACCTTC. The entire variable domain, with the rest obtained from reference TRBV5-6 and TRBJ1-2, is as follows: DAGVTQSPTHLIKTRGQQVTLRCSPKSGHDTVSWYQQALGQGPQFIFQYYEEEERQRGNFPDRFSGHQFPNYSSELNVNALLLGDSALYLCASSLDRAGYTFGSGTRLTVV.

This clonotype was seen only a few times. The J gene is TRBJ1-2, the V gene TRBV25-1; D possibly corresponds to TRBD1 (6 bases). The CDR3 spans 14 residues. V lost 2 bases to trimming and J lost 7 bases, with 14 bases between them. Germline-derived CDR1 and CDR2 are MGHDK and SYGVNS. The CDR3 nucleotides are TGTGCCAGCAGTGAAGGGGGCAGGAGCGGTGGCTACACCTTC. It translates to CASSEGGRSGGYTF.

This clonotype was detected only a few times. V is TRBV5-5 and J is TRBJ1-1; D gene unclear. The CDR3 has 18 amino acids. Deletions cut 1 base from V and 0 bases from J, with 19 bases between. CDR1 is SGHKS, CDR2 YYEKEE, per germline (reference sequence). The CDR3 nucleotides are TGTGCCAGCAGCTTGCATGTGTCGGGCTGGGGTTTGAACACTGAAGCTTTCTTT. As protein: CASSLHVSGWGLNTEAFF.

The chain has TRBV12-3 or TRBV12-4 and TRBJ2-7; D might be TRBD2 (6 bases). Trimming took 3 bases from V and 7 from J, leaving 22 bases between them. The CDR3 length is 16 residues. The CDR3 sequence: CASSFGTSTTYWEQYF. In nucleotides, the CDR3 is TGTGCCAGCAGTTTCGGGACTTCCACGACCTACTGGGAGCAGTACTTC.

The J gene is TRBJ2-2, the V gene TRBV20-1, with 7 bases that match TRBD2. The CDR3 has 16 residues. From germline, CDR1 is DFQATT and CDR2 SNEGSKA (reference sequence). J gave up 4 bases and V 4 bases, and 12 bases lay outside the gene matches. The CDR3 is CSATRPGLSLTGELFF. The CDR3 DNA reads TGCAGTGCTACACGGCCGGGACTATCCCTCACCGGGGAGCTGTTTTTT.

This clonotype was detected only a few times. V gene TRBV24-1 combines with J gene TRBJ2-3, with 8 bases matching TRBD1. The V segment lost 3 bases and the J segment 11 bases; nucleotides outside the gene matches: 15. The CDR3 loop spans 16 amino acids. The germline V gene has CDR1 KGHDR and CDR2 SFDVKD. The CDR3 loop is CATSDPGQGKALEQYF. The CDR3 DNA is TGTGCCACCAGTGATCCTGGACAGGGTAAAGCTTTAGAGCAGTATTTT.

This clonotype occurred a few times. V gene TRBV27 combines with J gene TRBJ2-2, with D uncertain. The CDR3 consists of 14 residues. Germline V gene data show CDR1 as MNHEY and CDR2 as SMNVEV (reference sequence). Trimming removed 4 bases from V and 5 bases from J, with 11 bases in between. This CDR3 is CASSSLIATGELFF. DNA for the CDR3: TGTGCCAGCAGTTCCCTTATAGCAACCGGGGAGCTGTTTTTT.

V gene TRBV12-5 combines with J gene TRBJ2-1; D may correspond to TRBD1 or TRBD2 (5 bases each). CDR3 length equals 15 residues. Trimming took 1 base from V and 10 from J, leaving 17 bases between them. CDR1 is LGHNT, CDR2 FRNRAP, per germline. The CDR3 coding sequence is TGTGCTAGTGGTTTGGGACGGGGCTTTGGCGGGGAGCAGTTCTTC. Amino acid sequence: CASGLGRGFGGEQFF.

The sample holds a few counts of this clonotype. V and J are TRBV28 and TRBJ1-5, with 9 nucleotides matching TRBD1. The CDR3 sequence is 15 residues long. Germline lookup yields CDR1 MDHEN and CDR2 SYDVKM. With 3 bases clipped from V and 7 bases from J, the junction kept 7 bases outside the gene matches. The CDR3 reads CASSFGDRERQPQHF. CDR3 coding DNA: TGTGCCAGCAGTTTTGGGGACAGGGAGCGACAGCCCCAGCATTTT.

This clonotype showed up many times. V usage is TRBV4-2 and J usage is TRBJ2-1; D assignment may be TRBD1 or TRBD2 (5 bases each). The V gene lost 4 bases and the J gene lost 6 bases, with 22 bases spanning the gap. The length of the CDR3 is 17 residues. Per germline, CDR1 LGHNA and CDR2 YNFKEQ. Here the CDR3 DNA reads TGTGCCAGCAGCCCACTAGGGCCCGGGGCTCAGGGCAATGAGCAGTTCTTC. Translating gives CASSPLGPGAQGNEQFF.

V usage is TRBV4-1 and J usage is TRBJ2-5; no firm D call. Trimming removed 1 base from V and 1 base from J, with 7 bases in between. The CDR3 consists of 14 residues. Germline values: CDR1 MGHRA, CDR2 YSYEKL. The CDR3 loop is CASSQGLTQETQYF. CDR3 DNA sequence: TGCGCCAGCAGCCAAGGCCTTACCCAAGAGACCCAGTACTTC.

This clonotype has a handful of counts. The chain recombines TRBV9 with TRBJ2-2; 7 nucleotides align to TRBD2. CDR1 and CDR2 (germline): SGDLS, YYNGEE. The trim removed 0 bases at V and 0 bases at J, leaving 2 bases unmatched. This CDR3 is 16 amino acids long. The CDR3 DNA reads TGTGCCAGCAGCGTAGCTGGGACTACGAACACCGGGGAGCTGTTTTTT. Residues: CASSVAGTTNTGELFF.

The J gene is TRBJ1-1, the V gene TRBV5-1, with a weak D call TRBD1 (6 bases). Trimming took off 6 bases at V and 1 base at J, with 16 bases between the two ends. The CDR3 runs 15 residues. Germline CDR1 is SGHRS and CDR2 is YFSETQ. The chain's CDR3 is CASNPAGGQNTEAFF. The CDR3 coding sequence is TGCGCCAGCAACCCCGCCGGGGGCCAGAACACTGAAGCTTTCTTT.

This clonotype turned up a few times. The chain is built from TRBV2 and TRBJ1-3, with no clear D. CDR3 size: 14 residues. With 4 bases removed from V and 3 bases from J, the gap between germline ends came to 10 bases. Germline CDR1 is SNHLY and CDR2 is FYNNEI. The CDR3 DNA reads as TGTGCCAGCAGTGTTGGCGGCGGTGGAAACACCATATATTTT. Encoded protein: CASSVGGGGNTIYF.

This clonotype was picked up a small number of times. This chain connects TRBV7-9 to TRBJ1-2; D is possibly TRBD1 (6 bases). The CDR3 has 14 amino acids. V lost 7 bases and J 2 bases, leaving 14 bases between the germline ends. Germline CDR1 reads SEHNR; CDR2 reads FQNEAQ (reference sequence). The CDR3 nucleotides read TGTGCCAGCAACGAACAGGGAGGCAACTATGGCTACACCTTC. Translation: CASNEQGGNYGYTF.

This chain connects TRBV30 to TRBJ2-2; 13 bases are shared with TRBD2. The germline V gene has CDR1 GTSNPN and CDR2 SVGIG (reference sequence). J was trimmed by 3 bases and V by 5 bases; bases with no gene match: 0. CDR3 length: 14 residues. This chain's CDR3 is CAWGLAGDTGELFF. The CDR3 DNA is TGTGCCTGGGGACTAGCGGGGGACACCGGGGAGCTGTTTTTT.

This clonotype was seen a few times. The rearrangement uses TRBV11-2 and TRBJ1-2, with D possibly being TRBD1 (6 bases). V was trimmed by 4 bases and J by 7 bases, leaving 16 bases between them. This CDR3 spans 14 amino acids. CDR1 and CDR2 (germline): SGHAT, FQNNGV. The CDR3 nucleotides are TGTGCCAGCAGCTCCGGTTCGGGGGCCCCTGGCTACACCTTC. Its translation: CASSSGSGAPGYTF.

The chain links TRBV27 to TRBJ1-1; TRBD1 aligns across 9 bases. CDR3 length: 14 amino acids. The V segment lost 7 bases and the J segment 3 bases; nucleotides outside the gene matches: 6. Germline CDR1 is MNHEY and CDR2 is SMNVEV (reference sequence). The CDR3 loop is CASNTGGSDTEAFF. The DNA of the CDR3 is TGTGCCAGCAATACAGGGGGCTCGGACACTGAAGCTTTCTTT.

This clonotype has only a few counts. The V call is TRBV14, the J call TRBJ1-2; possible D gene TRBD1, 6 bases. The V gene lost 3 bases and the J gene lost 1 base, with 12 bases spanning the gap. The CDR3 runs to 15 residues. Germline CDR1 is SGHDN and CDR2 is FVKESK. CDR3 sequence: CASSQWDTGNYGYTF. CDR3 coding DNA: TGTGCCAGCAGCCAGTGGGACACCGGTAACTATGGCTACACCTTC.

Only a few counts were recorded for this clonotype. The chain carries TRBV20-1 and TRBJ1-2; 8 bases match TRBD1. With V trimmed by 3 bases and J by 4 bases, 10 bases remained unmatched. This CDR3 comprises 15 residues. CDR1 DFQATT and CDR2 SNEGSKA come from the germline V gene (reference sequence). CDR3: CSASPPDRAFYGYTF. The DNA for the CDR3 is TGCAGTGCTAGTCCCCCGGACAGGGCCTTCTATGGCTACACCTTC.

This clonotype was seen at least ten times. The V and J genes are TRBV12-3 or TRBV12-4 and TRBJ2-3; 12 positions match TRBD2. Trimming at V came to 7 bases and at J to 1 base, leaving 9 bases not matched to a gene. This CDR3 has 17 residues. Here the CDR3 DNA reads TGTGCCAGCACCGCTCGACTAGCGGGAGACGGCACAGATACGCAGTATTTT. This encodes CASTARLAGDGTDTQYF.

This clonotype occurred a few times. The CDR3 protein is CASSQWVAGVRGELFF. The DNA for the CDR3 is TGCGCCAGCAGCCAGTGGGTAGCGGGAGTTCGTGGGGAGCTGTTTTTT. V gene TRBV4-1 combines with J gene TRBJ2-2, with 9 bases identical to TRBD2. Germline loops: CDR1 MGHRA, CDR2 YSYEKL. V trimming: 3 bases; J trimming: 8 bases; junction bases outside the gene matches: 10. The CDR3 has 16 residues.

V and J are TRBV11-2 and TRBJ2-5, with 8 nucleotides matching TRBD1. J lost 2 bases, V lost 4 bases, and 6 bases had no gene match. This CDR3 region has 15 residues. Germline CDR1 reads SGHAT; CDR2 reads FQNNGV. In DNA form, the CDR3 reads TGTGCCAGCAGCTACAGGGGGACAGCACAAGAGACCCAGTACTTC. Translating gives CASSYRGTAQETQYF.